Each of the 7 T cell receptor beta chains below was sequenced from the same sample in a study of synovial regulatory T cells in juvenile arthritis. Here immunoSEQ multiplex PCR was the method, and the copy in TCRdb shows in-frame clones only, minus some. This repertoire includes 9,000 to 10,000 clones. The sample consisted of Treg cells from blood. Sample subset: remaining (HLA-DR-negative) circulating blood Treg cells. Every receptor here comes from a donor younger than 30 with juvenile idiopathic arthritis.

The chain joins TRBV20-1 to TRBJ1-1; TCRdb proposes TRBD1, but this gene call is untestable without DNA. Germline V gene sequence: CDR1 DFQATT, CDR2 SNEGSKA (reference sequence). CDR3 length: 11 amino acids. The DNA sequence is not available. CDR3 in amino acids: CSTGERTEAFF.

V usage is TRBV12-5 and J usage is TRBJ1-5. This CDR3 region has 16 residues. No DNA sequence is on record. Per germline, CDR1 LGHNT and CDR2 FRNRAP. The CDR3 here is CASGNKGGFYNQPQHF. Full variable domain (remainder filled in from reference TRBV12-5 and TRBJ1-5): DARVTQTPRHKVTEMGQEVTMRCQPILGHNTVFWYRQTMMQGLELLAYFRNRAPLDDSGMPKDRFSAEMPDATLATLKIQPSEPRDSAVYFCASGNKGGFYNQPQHFGDGTRLSIL.

The chain employs TRBV28 and TRBJ2-7; the D gene TCRdb calls, TRBD2, cannot be checked with no DNA. CDR1 MDHEN and CDR2 SYDVKM come from the germline V gene. This CDR3 spans 15 amino acids. The protein alone is recorded here. This CDR3 is CASSVTSGVPYEQYF.

V and J are TRBV5-1 and TRBJ1-1; TCRdb lists TRBD1, though no DNA is available to test this call. CDR1 and CDR2 (germline): SGHRS, YFSETQ. There are 14 residues in the CDR3. The DNA sequence is not available. This chain's CDR3 is CASRLWPSNTEAFF.

The rearrangement links TRBV28 to TRBJ1-5; the TCRdb call, TRBD1, lacks DNA for checking. Per the germline V gene, CDR1 is MDHEN and CDR2 is SYDVKM. This CDR3 is built from 15 residues. The entry carries no DNA sequence. The CDR3 sequence: CASRQWGRGRQPQHF. The full variable domain, with the rest looked up from reference TRBV28 and TRBJ1-5, is DVKVTQSSRYLVKRTGEKVFLECVQDMDHENMFWYRQDPGLGLRLIYFSYDVKMKEKGDIPEGYSVSREKKERFSLILESASTNQTSMYLCASRQWGRGRQPQHFGDGTRLSIL.

The rearrangement joins TRBV2 to TRBJ2-3. The CDR3 is made up of 12 amino acids. No coding sequence is recorded. Germline V gives CDR1 SNHLY, CDR2 FYNNEI. CDR3 residues: CASSATADTQYF.

The chain employs TRBV7-9 and TRBJ2-4; TCRdb calls TRBD1, which cannot be checked without DNA. Germline lookup yields CDR1 SEHNR and CDR2 FQNEAQ (reference sequence). CDR3 length: 15 residues. No DNA sequence was recorded. The CDR3 loop is CASSYYTGAKNIQYF. The variable domain in full, with the rest retrieved from reference TRBV7-9 and TRBJ2-4, is DTGVSQNPRHKITKRGQNVTFRCDPISEHNRLYWYRQTLGQGPEFLTYFQNEAQLEKSRLLSDRFSAERPKGSFSTLEIQRTEQGDSAMYLCASSYYTGAKNIQYFGAGTRLSVL.